The 4 T cell receptor beta chains below come from one sample, sequenced in a study of T-cell reconstitution after alpha-beta-depleted transplantation in children. Preparing the TCRbeta library involved the use of unique molecular identifiers. TCRdb called the PCR reads again in MiXCR, with one record for every CDR3 protein. This table holds 450,000 to 700,000 distinct CDR3 sequences, about a quarter found once. Specimen: PBMCs, collected before TCRalphabeta/CD19-depleted stem cell transplant. The receptors originated from a boy younger than two with Wiskott-Aldrich syndrome, due to receive a stem cell transplant.

The chain couples TRBV15 to TRBJ1-5; 7 bases agree with TRBD1. The germline CDR1 and CDR2 sequences are LNHNV and YYDKDF (reference sequence). CDR3 length: 17 residues. J gave up 6 bases and V 0 bases, and 11 bases lay outside the gene matches. The CDR3 region is CATSRDLGTALGQPQHF. The DNA for the CDR3 is TGTGCCACCAGCAGAGATCTCGGGACAGCTTTGGGTCAGCCCCAGCATTTT.

This chain joins TRBV5-1 and TRBJ2-5; D is ambiguous. Germline V gene sequence: CDR1 SGHRS, CDR2 YFSETQ. The V end was cut by 2 bases, the J end by 0 bases, with 14 bases between. The CDR3 is 16 amino acids. The CDR3 protein is CASSFQSRAYQETQYF. DNA of the CDR3: TGCGCCAGCAGCTTTCAATCTCGGGCTTACCAAGAGACCCAGTACTTC.

This chain links TRBV5-1 with TRBJ2-1, with a weak D call TRBD1 (5 bases). The CDR3 sequence is 16 residues long. CDR1 is SGHRS and CDR2 is YFSETQ in the germline V gene. Trimming left V 2 bases short and J 5 bases short, with 17 bases between. In DNA, the CDR3 is TGCGCCAGCAGCTTATGGTCAGGAAAGGGGAACAATGAGCAGTTCTTC. Encoded protein: CASSLWSGKGNNEQFF.

In its sample, this clonotype was seen a few times. The chain joins TRBV7-2 to TRBJ2-7; 12 bases map to TRBD2. Germline-derived CDR1 and CDR2 are SGHTA and FQGNSA. The CDR3 is made up of 14 amino acids. V shed 2 bases and J 5 bases; nucleotides not matched to a gene: 1. The CDR3: CASSLRTSGNEQYF. The CDR3, as DNA: TGTGCCAGCAGCTTACGGACTAGCGGGAACGAGCAGTACTTC.